This TCR beta chain came from a study of blood T cell repertoires in COVID-19. Study information: Acute and convalescent COVID-19 specimens originated in the United States, Italy and Spain. Nucleic acid was either cDNA or gDNA, and it came from T cells, B-cell-depleted T cells, or PBMCs.

Original methodology: Reference gene primers were amplified, and this amplification served to estimate nucleated cell counts. Libraries were prepared by immunoSEQ multiplex PCR; TCRdb keeps only in-frame clonotypes and omits some of them. From that table come the V and J calls and clone size; the DNA was used to work out D and trimming. Of tens of thousands of clones in the sample, around 85% were seen once. The V and J ends lost 1 base and 5 bases respectively, with 6 bases between them. Germline V lookup: CDR1 MNHNS, CDR2 SASEGT. The CDR3 runs 12 residues. The clonotype comes from a man aged 60 to 75 with acute or convalescent COVID-19. The specimen sequenced was peripheral blood. The chain has TRBV6-1 and TRBJ2-7; D ambiguous. In nucleotides, the CDR3 is TGTGCCAGCAGTGAAGATTTCGACGAGCAGTACTTC. Residues: CASSEDFDEQYF.